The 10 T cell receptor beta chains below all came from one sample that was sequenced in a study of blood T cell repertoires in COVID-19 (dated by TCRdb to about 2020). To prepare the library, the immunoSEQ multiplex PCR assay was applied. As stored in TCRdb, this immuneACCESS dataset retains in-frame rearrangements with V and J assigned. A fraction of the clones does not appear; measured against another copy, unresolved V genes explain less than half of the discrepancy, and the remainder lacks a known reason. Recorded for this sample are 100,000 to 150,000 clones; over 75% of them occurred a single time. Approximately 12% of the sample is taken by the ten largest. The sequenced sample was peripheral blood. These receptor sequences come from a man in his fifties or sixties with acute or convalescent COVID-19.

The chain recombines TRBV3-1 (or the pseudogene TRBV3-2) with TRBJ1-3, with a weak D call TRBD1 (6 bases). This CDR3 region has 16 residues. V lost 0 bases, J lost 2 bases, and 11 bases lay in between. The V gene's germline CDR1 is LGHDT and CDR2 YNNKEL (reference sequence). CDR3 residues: CASSQDAAGAGNTIYF. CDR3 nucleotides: TGTGCCAGCAGCCAAGATGCGGCAGGGGCTGGAAACACCATATATTTT.

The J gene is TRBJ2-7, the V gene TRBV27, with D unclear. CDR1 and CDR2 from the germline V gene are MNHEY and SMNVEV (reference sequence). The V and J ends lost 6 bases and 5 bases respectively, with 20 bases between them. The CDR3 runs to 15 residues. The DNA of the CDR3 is TGTGCCAGCAGGCCCGCCGGGTTCTTGAGGAACGAGCAGTACTTC. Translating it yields CASRPAGFLRNEQYF.

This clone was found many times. The CDR3 DNA is TGTGCCTGGAGCTTCGGCGGCGAGCAGTACTTC. Protein: CAWSFGGEQYF. The chain has TRBV30 and TRBJ2-7; no definite D call. V shed 3 bases and J shed 6 bases, with 9 bases lying between them. Per germline, CDR1 GTSNPN and CDR2 SVGIG (reference sequence). The CDR3 runs to 11 residues.

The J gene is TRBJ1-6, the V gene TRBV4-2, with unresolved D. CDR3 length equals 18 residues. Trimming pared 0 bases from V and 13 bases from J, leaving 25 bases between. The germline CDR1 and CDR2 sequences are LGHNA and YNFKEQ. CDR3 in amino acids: CASSQESGYDNWVSPLHF. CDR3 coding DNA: TGTGCCAGCAGCCAAGAAAGTGGGTACGACAATTGGGTTTCGCCCCTCCACTTT.

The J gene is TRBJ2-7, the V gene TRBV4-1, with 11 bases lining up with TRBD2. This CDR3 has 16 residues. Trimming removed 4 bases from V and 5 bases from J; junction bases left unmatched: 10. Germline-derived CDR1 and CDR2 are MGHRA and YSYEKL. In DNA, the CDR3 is TGCGCCAGCAGCCTCGGGTTTAGCGGGAGGGCCCACGAGCAGTACTTC. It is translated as CASSLGFSGRAHEQYF.

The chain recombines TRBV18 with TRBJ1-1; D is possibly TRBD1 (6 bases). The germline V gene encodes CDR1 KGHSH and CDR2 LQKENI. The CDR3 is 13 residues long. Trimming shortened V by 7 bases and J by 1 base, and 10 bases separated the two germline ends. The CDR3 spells CASYRDRNTEAFF. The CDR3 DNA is TGTGCCAGCTACAGGGATCGGAACACTGAAGCTTTCTTT. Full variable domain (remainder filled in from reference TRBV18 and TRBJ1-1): NAGVMQNPRHLVRRRGQEARLRCSPMKGHSHVYWYRQLPEEGLKFMVYLQKENIIDESGMPKERFSAEFPKEGPSILRIQQVVRGDSAAYFCASYRDRNTEAFFGQGTRLTVV.

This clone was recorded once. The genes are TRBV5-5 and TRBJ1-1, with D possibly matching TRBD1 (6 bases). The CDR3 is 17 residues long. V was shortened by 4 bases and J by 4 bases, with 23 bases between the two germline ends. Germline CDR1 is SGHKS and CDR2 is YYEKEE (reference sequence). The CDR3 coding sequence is TGTGCCAGCAGCCGCCGACTAACAGAGGGGGGGGGCACTGAAGCTTTCTTT. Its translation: CASSRRLTEGGGTEAFF.

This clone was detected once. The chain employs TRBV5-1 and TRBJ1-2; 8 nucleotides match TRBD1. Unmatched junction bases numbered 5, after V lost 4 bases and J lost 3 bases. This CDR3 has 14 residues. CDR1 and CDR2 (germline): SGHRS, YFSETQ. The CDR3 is CASSRQTGDYGYTF. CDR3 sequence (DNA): TGCGCCAGCAGCCGCCAGACAGGGGACTATGGCTACACCTTC.

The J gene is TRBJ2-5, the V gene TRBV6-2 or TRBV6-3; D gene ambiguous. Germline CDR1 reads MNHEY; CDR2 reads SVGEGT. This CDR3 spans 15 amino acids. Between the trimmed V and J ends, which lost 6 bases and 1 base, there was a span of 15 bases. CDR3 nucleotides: TGTGCCAGCAGCAAGAGAGGCAAGTCCCAAGAGACCCAGTACTTC. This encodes CASSKRGKSQETQYF.

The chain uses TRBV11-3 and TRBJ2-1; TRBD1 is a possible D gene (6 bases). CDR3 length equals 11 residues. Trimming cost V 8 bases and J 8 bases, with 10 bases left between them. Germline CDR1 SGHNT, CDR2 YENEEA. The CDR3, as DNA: TGTGCCAGCGGCAGGGGAGATGAGCAGTTCTTC. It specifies CASGRGDEQFF. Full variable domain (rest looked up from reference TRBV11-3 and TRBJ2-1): EAGVVQSPRYKIIEKKQPVAFWCNPISGHNTLYWYLQNLGQGPELLIRYENEEAVDDSQLPKDRFSAERLKGVDSTLKIQPAELGDSAVYLCASGRGDEQFFGPGTRLTVL.